What follows are 6 T cell receptor beta chains derived from one specimen sequenced in a study of T-cell memory formation after mild COVID-19. In TCRdb, the 5' RACE reads were re-called with MiXCR into one record per CDR3 protein. The sample records about 320,000 distinct CDR3 sequences, approximately 14% being singletons. The source material was PBMCs or a T cell subset sorted from them (not recorded which). The receptors shown here come from a man between 18 and 35 years old who had mild COVID-19 (a few samples of this study predate the infection). Cell type and time point are not known.

This clonotype occurred a few times. The V and J genes are TRBV6-2 or TRBV6-3 and TRBJ2-7; D not resolved. The germline V and J ends were trimmed by 7 bases and 3 bases, with 10 bases remaining between them. In germline, CDR1 is MNHEY, CDR2 SVGEGT. The CDR3 is 12 amino acids. CDR3 DNA: TGTGCCAGCACGGCGGTAGGCTACGAGCAGTACTTC. Translated: CASTAVGYEQYF.

This clonotype was recorded many times. This chain uses TRBV10-3 with TRBJ1-6, with a weak D call TRBD1 (5 bases). This CDR3 is 18 amino acids long. Germline lookup yields CDR1 ENHRY and CDR2 SYGVKD. Trimming stripped 3 bases from V and 14 bases from J, with 29 bases between. The CDR3 spells CAISDPTATLIPNSALHF. CDR3 DNA sequence: TGTGCCATCAGTGACCCGACAGCTACCCTAATTCCCAATTCGGCCCTCCACTTT.

This chain links TRBV5-1 with TRBJ2-2, with a tentative D call TRBD1 (6 bases). The CDR3 is 15 amino acids. The V gene lost 2 bases and the J gene lost 5 bases, with 13 bases spanning the gap. The germline gives CDR1 SGHRS, CDR2 YFSETQ. CDR3 nucleotides: TGCGCCAGCAGCTTCGCAGGGGATTCAACCGGGGAGCTGTTTTTT. This gives the protein CASSFAGDSTGELFF.

The chain recombines TRBV6-2 or TRBV6-3 with TRBJ2-1; D might be TRBD2 (7 bases). Trimming left V 2 bases short and J 4 bases short, with 15 bases between. CDR1 is MNHEY, CDR2 SVGEGT, per germline. The CDR3 has 16 amino acids. In DNA form, the CDR3 reads TGTGCCAGCAGTTACCCCCGCGGGGGCAAGTACAATGAGCAGTTCTTC. It translates to CASSYPRGGKYNEQFF.

The chain carries TRBV24-1 and TRBJ1-4, with D possibly being TRBD1 (5 bases). The CDR3 has 15 amino acids. Trimming shortened V by 4 bases and J by 7 bases, and 15 bases separated the two germline ends. The germline V gene encodes CDR1 KGHDR and CDR2 SFDVKD. The CDR3 reads CATSEPQNGGEKLFF. The CDR3 bases are TGTGCCACCAGTGAACCCCAGAACGGGGGTGAAAAACTGTTTTTT.

J is TRBJ2-4 and V is TRBV15; D is undetermined. The germline V and J ends were trimmed by 1 base and 7 bases, with 8 bases remaining between them. From germline, CDR1 is LNHNV and CDR2 YYDKDF (reference sequence). The CDR3 totals 13 residues. CDR3 in amino acids: CATSRAPGNIQYF. Here the CDR3 DNA reads TGTGCCACCAGCAGAGCCCCGGGCAACATTCAGTACTTC.